Presented here are 12 T cell receptor beta chains from one specimen sequenced in a study of cytomegalovirus exposure and HLA in healthy donors. The PCR employed 60 Vbeta primers together with 13 Jbeta primers. The repertoire was sequenced with immunoSEQ multiplex PCR; TCRdb's copy has only in-frame clones and lacks some. The table records 100,000 to 150,000 clones, 81% of them present only once. The sequenced material came from PBMCs. Source of these receptors: a woman in her forties in good health and CMV-seronegative.

The chain carries TRBV27 and TRBJ1-5; 7 bases are shared with TRBD1. V dropped 5 bases and J dropped 5; count of bases not matched to a gene: 9. This CDR3 comprises 15 residues. Germline V gene data show CDR1 as MNHEY and CDR2 as SMNVEV (reference sequence). CDR3 protein: CASSPLDRVYQPQHF. CDR3 coding DNA: TGTGCCAGCAGTCCCCTCGACAGGGTCTATCAGCCCCAGCATTTT.

The chain joins TRBV28 to TRBJ2-2, with 7 nucleotides matching TRBD1. After removal of 4 bases from V and 6 bases from J, the junction contained 8 bases not matched to a gene. The germline CDR1 and CDR2 sequences are MDHEN and SYDVKM. The CDR3 covers 15 residues. CDR3 loop: CASSYDRVGSGELFF. The CDR3 DNA reads TGTGCCAGCAGTTACGACAGGGTGGGTTCCGGGGAGCTGTTTTTT.

This chain connects TRBV7-3 to TRBJ2-1; 9 bases map to TRBD2. Trimming removed 1 base from V and 8 bases from J; junction bases left unmatched: 6. The CDR3 spans 15 residues. Germline loops: CDR1 SGHTA, CDR2 FQGTGA. The CDR3 loop is CASSLIRTSVDEQFF. The CDR3 region has the DNA TGTGCCAGCAGCTTAATCCGGACTAGCGTCGATGAGCAGTTCTTC.

In the case of this clone: This same CDR3 is encoded by further DNA sequences in the sample. The chain has TRBV2 and TRBJ1-1; 7 bases match TRBD1. The trim removed 6 bases at V and 8 bases at J, leaving 9 bases unmatched. This CDR3 has 13 residues. Per germline, CDR1 SNHLY and CDR2 FYNNEI. CDR3 DNA sequence: TGTGCCAGCAGAGATACAGGGGTAGGGGAAGCTTTCTTT. This codes for CASRDTGVGEAFF.

The chain is built from TRBV19 and TRBJ1-6; TRBD1 agrees at 7 bases. The CDR3 covers 15 residues. Unmatched junction bases numbered 10, after V lost 7 bases and J lost 7 bases. Germline V gene sequence: CDR1 LNHDA, CDR2 SQIVND (reference sequence). The CDR3 DNA is TGTGCCAGTACCGCCGGGACAGTCCGGAATTCACCCCTCCACTTT. It translates to CASTAGTVRNSPLHF. Variable domain in full (rest from reference TRBV19 and TRBJ1-6): DGGITQSPKYLFRKEGQNVTLSCEQNLNHDAMYWYRQDPGQGLRLIYYSQIVNDFQKGDIAEGYSVSREKKESFPLTVTSAQKNPTAFYLCASTAGTVRNSPLHFGNGTRLTVT.

V is TRBV7-2 and J is TRBJ1-1, with a possible D match to TRBD1 (5 bases). Germline lookup yields CDR1 SGHTA and CDR2 FQGNSA. The CDR3 totals 16 residues. Deletions cut 4 bases from V and 0 bases from J, with 15 bases between. CDR3 sequence reads: CASSYFQGNVNTEAFF. CDR3 coding DNA: TGTGCCAGCAGCTACTTCCAGGGAAACGTGAACACTGAAGCTTTCTTT.

The CDR3 sequence is CASSQGEVSKGAKNIQYF. CDR3 sequence (DNA): TGTGCCAGCAGCCAAGGCGAGGTGTCAAAAGGAGCCAAAAACATTCAGTACTTC. The chain has TRBV14 and TRBJ2-4; D unclear. CDR1 and CDR2 (germline): SGHDN, FVKESK. V gave up 1 base and J gave up 0 bases, with 16 bases separating them. The CDR3 is 18 amino acids.

V gene TRBV19 combines with J gene TRBJ2-7; no firm D call. The V end lost 5 bases, the J end lost 0 bases, and 14 bases lay between the germline ends. The V gene's germline CDR1 is LNHDA and CDR2 SQIVND (reference sequence). The CDR3 is 15 residues long. Here the CDR3 reads CASSDPARLSYEQYF. The DNA for the CDR3 is TGTGCCAGTAGTGACCCAGCGAGGCTCTCCTACGAGCAGTACTTC.

The gene calls are TRBV4-1 and TRBJ2-1; 9 bases are a match to TRBD2. V was pared by 2 bases and J by 0 bases, with 14 bases of the junction left unmatched. Per the germline V gene, CDR1 is MGHRA and CDR2 is YSYEKL. This CDR3 spans 20 amino acids. The CDR3 DNA sequence: TGCGCCAGCAGCCAATACCCCGTAGCGGGGGAAAGTATCTCCTACAATGAGCAGTTCTTC. It is translated as CASSQYPVAGESISYNEQFF.

This chain uses TRBV6-6 with TRBJ1-5; tentative D call: TRBD1 (5 bases). Germline V gene sequence: CDR1 MNHNY, CDR2 SVGAGI (reference sequence). With 6 bases removed from V and 0 bases from J, the gap between germline ends came to 9 bases. The CDR3 length is 14 residues. The CDR3 here is CASSPDSSNQPQHF. CDR3 coding DNA: TGTGCCAGCAGCCCCGACAGTAGCAATCAGCCCCAGCATTTT.

The chain links TRBV19 to TRBJ2-7; 12 bases match TRBD2. Trimming at V came to 0 bases and at J to 2 bases, leaving 5 bases not matched to a gene. CDR1 and CDR2 from the germline V gene are LNHDA and SQIVND (reference sequence). The CDR3 is 17 residues long. The CDR3: CASSIESLAGGTYEQYF. CDR3 DNA sequence: TGTGCCAGTAGTATAGAATCGCTAGCGGGAGGGACCTACGAGCAGTACTTC.

The chain has TRBV19 and TRBJ1-3; possible D gene TRBD1, 5 bases. The germline gives CDR1 LNHDA, CDR2 SQIVND (reference sequence). The CDR3 length is 17 residues. V lost 6 bases and J 0 bases, leaving 18 bases between the germline ends. CDR3 DNA: TGTGCCAGTAGCACAATCTTCGACAGTCACTCTGGAAACACCATATATTTT. Translated, it gives CASSTIFDSHSGNTIYF.